A selection of T cell receptor beta chains follows, all from one sample in a study of Graves' ophthalmopathy and Graves' hyperthyroidism. TCRdb re-called the multiplex PCR reads through MiXCR, storing one row per CDR3 protein. The table shows a few hundred thousand distinct CDR3 sequences, with just over 15% occurring only once. Sequenced sample: peripheral blood. The receptor source for this set is a woman younger than 30 with stable Graves' hyperthyroidism. The CDR3 runs from the conserved cysteine through the conserved F or W. A D gene is named only where the DNA matches it firmly. Rows may omit the clone size; those that give it use once, few, many or a size class.

J: TRBJ1-2; D: TRBD1; size: few; V: TRBV10-3; CDR3: CAISGGQGKDNYGYTF; DNA: TGTGCCATCAGTGGGGGACAGGGAAAGGACAACTATGGCTACACCTTC
J: TRBJ1-2; D: -; size: -; V: TRBV2; CDR3: CASSGGSPNYGYTF; DNA: TGTGCCAGCAGTGGGGGATCGCCTAACTATGGCTACACCTTC
J: TRBJ2-5; D: -; size: -; V: TRBV12-3/TRBV12-4; CDR3: CASSSPWGTQYF; DNA: TGTGCCAGCAGTTCTCCTTGGGGGACCCAGTACTTC
J: TRBJ2-7; D: TRBD1; size: many; V: TRBV11-2; CDR3: CASSLWGQINYEQYF; DNA: TGTGCCAGCAGCTTATGGGGACAGATTAACTACGAGCAGTACTTC
J: TRBJ1-2; D: -; size: many; V: TRBV20-1; CDR3: CSARDPPEGTSYGYTF; DNA: TGCAGTGCTAGAGACCCCCCGGAGGGAACTAGCTATGGCTACACCTTC
J: TRBJ1-2; D: -; size: many; V: TRBV29-1; CDR3: CSVEDLYGYTF; DNA: TGCAGCGTTGAAGATCTCTATGGCTACACCTTC
J: TRBJ2-6; D: -; size: many; V: TRBV6-2/TRBV6-3; CDR3: CASSYGGANVLTF; DNA: TGTGCCAGCAGTTACGGCGGGGCCAACGTCCTGACTTTC
J: TRBJ1-1; D: -; size: many; V: TRBV24-1; CDR3: CATQEGTEAFF; DNA: TGTGCCACGCAGGAGGGCACTGAAGCTTTCTTT
J: TRBJ2-5; D: -; size: many; V: TRBV9; CDR3: CASSVEDRQETQYF; DNA: TGTGCCAGCAGCGTAGAGGACAGACAAGAGACCCAGTACTTC
J: TRBJ2-5; D: -; size: many; V: TRBV2; CDR3: CASGGLQETQYF; DNA: TGTGCCAGCGGGGGGCTCCAAGAGACCCAGTACTTC
J: TRBJ1-6; D: TRBD1; size: many; V: TRBV7-2; CDR3: CASSPRQGGSPLHF; DNA: TGTGCCAGCAGCCCAAGACAGGGAGGTTCACCCCTCCACTTT
J: TRBJ2-7; D: TRBD2; size: many; V: TRBV24-1; CDR3: CATSDPSAGDREQYF; DNA: TGTGCCACCAGTGATCCCTCGGCGGGAGACCGCGAGCAGTACTTC
J: TRBJ2-5; D: -; size: -; V: TRBV20-1; CDR3: CSVEVGGGETQYF; DNA: TGCAGTGTCGAGGTCGGGGGTGGAGAGACCCAGTACTTC
J: TRBJ1-6; D: -; size: many; V: TRBV5-1; CDR3: CASSDTVAGINSPLHF; DNA: TGCGCCAGCAGCGATACGGTGGCGGGGATCAATTCACCCCTCCACTTT
J: TRBJ1-2; D: TRBD1; size: many; V: TRBV12-3/TRBV12-4; CDR3: CASSPGQADYGYTF; DNA: TGTGCCAGCAGTCCGGGACAGGCCGACTATGGCTACACCTTC
J: TRBJ1-1; D: -; size: many; V: TRBV6-2/TRBV6-3; CDR3: CAIGGFMTEAFF; DNA: TGTGCCATAGGGGGTTTTATGACTGAAGCTTTCTTT
J: TRBJ2-7; D: -; size: few; V: TRBV13; CDR3: CASSLKGSHEQYF; DNA: TGTGCCAGCAGCTTAAAAGGGTCCCACGAGCAGTACTTC
J: TRBJ1-2; D: TRBD1; size: many; V: TRBV25-1; CDR3: CASSADRGRGQGYGYTF; DNA: TGTGCCAGCAGTGCAGACAGGGGGCGCGGACAGGGCTATGGCTACACCTTC
J: TRBJ2-3; D: TRBD2; size: -; V: TRBV10-1; CDR3: CASSEGGGRRDTQYF; DNA: TGCGCCAGCAGTGAAGGCGGGGGGCGCCGAGATACGCAGTATTTT
J: TRBJ2-2; D: TRBD2; size: few; V: TRBV24-1; CDR3: CATSDAAGGPVGELFF; DNA: TGTGCCACCAGTGATGCTGCGGGGGGGCCGGTCGGGGAGCTGTTTTTT
J: TRBJ2-7; D: -; size: -; V: TRBV7-9; CDR3: CASTTGWGDEQYF; DNA: TGTGCCAGCACGACAGGTTGGGGAGACGAGCAGTACTTC
J: TRBJ2-7; D: TRBD1; size: few; V: TRBV29-1; CDR3: CSVVGFQNLIPGQSSYEQYF; DNA: TGCAGCGTTGTAGGCTTCCAAAATCTGATCCCGGGACAGAGCTCCTACGAGCAGTACTTC
J: TRBJ1-2; D: -; size: many; V: TRBV20-1; CDR3: CSARDPADYYGYTF; DNA: TGCAGTGCTAGAGATCCGGCAGATTACTATGGCTACACCTTC
J: TRBJ1-5; D: -; size: many; V: TRBV27; CDR3: CASSSSGGRDQPQHF; DNA: TGTGCCAGCAGTTCGTCGGGGGGCAGGGATCAGCCCCAGCATTTT
J: TRBJ1-2; D: TRBD1; size: many; V: TRBV6-5; CDR3: CASRVDREGYGYTF; DNA: TGTGCCAGCAGGGTAGACAGGGAAGGCTACGGCTACACCTTC
J: TRBJ1-2; D: -; size: many; V: TRBV4-1; CDR3: CASSPWTEITDYYGYTF; DNA: TGCGCCAGCAGCCCCTGGACAGAAATAACTGACTACTATGGCTACACCTTC
J: TRBJ1-1; D: TRBD1; size: many; V: TRBV7-2; CDR3: CASSFGTGGNTEAFF; DNA: TGTGCCAGCAGCTTTGGGACAGGAGGGAACACTGAAGCTTTCTTT
J: TRBJ1-1; D: -; size: many; V: TRBV6-2/TRBV6-3; CDR3: CASSYSMQGNTEAFF; DNA: TGTGCCAGCAGTTACTCGATGCAGGGGAACACTGAAGCTTTCTTT
J: TRBJ1-2; D: TRBD1; size: few; V: TRBV11-2; CDR3: CASSLEATGTLYGYTF; DNA: TGTGCCAGCAGCTTAGAGGCGACAGGGACTCTCTATGGCTACACCTTC
J: TRBJ1-2; D: -; size: many; V: TRBV5-1; CDR3: CASREAGGYNYGYTF; DNA: TGCGCCAGCAGGGAGGCTGGTGGGTACAACTATGGCTACACCTTC
J: TRBJ1-6; D: TRBD1; size: -; V: TRBV7-9; CDR3: CAVGGGAPWEGDNSPLHF; DNA: TGTGCTGTCGGAGGGGGCGCACCCTGGGAGGGGGATAATTCACCCCTCCACTTT
J: TRBJ1-5; D: -; size: many; V: TRBV4-1; CDR3: CASSQAWPGRSNQPQHF; DNA: TGCGCCAGCAGCCAAGCTTGGCCAGGGAGGAGTAATCAGCCCCAGCATTTT
J: TRBJ1-1; D: -; size: many; V: TRBV5-1; CDR3: CASSLSVRGSSEAFF; DNA: TGCGCCAGCAGCTTGTCGGTCAGGGGCTCCTCCGAAGCTTTCTTT
J: TRBJ2-7; D: -; size: many; V: TRBV11-2; CDR3: CASSKEGGRHPSYEQYF; DNA: TGTGCCAGCAGCAAAGAAGGCGGCAGACACCCTTCCTACGAGCAGTACTTC
J: TRBJ1-1; D: -; size: -; V: TRBV6-5; CDR3: CASSYSAGPTEAFF; DNA: TGTGCCAGCAGTTACTCAGCCGGGCCAACTGAAGCTTTCTTT
J: TRBJ1-5; D: -; size: many; V: TRBV20-1; CDR3: CSARGGYNQPQHF; DNA: TGCAGTGCTAGGGGGGGTTACAATCAGCCCCAGCATTTT
J: TRBJ1-1; D: -; size: many; V: TRBV19; CDR3: CASSIDRHLNTEAFF; DNA: TGTGCCAGTAGTATAGATCGACACCTGAACACTGAAGCTTTCTTT
J: TRBJ2-7; D: TRBD2; size: -; V: TRBV5-1; CDR3: CASSVGLAGGRYEQYF; DNA: TGCGCCAGCAGCGTGGGACTAGCGGGGGGGCGGTACGAGCAGTACTTC
J: TRBJ1-1; D: -; size: many; V: TRBV20-1; CDR3: CSARDLRGLGTEAFF; DNA: TGCAGTGCTAGAGATCTGAGAGGGCTGGGCACTGAAGCTTTCTTT
J: TRBJ1-2; D: -; size: many; V: TRBV4-1; CDR3: CASSQGSEVDYGYTF; DNA: TGCGCCAGCAGCCAAGGGTCAGAAGTAGACTATGGCTACACCTTC
J: TRBJ1-2; D: -; size: many; V: TRBV5-1; CDR3: CASSPGGANGYTF; DNA: TGCGCCAGCAGCCCCGGGGGGGCGAACGGCTACACCTTC
J: TRBJ1-6; D: TRBD1; size: many; V: TRBV18; CDR3: CASSPTGAGNSPLHF; DNA: TGTGCCAGCTCACCAACAGGGGCGGGAAATTCACCCCTCCACTTT
J: TRBJ1-5; D: TRBD1; size: many; V: TRBV11-1; CDR3: CASSIPDRTSGPTQHF; DNA: TGTGCCAGCAGCATCCCGGACAGGACCTCTGGACCGACCCAGCATTTT
J: TRBJ1-6; D: -; size: many; V: TRBV12-3/TRBV12-4; CDR3: CASSIGGARNPPLHF; DNA: TGTGCCAGCAGCATAGGGGGGGCGCGTAATCCACCCCTCCACTTT
J: TRBJ2-7; D: TRBD1; size: many; V: TRBV24-1; CDR3: CATSDPGQGVHEQYF; DNA: TGTGCCACCAGTGATCCGGGACAGGGAGTCCACGAGCAGTACTTC
J: TRBJ2-6; D: TRBD1; size: many; V: TRBV12-5; CDR3: CASGLVGGTGGPTGGANVLTF; DNA: TGTGCTAGTGGTTTGGTAGGAGGGACAGGGGGCCCCACTGGTGGGGCCAACGTCCTGACTTTC
J: TRBJ2-7; D: -; size: many; V: TRBV7-2; CDR3: CASSLIGFTGGQYF; DNA: TGTGCCAGCAGCTTAATTGGATTTACCGGCGGGCAGTACTTC
J: TRBJ1-1; D: -; size: -; V: TRBV18; CDR3: CASFHFETGLTEAFF; DNA: TGTGCCAGCTTCCATTTTGAAACAGGGCTCACTGAAGCTTTCTTT
J: TRBJ2-2; D: -; size: -; V: TRBV19; CDR3: CASSPERVAGELFF; DNA: TGTGCCAGTAGCCCGGAGCGGGTGGCCGGGGAGCTGTTTTTT
J: TRBJ1-1; D: TRBD1; size: -; V: TRBV11-1; CDR3: CATAGRDRAGDTEAFF; DNA: TGTGCCACCGCCGGCCGGGACAGGGCTGGGGACACTGAAGCTTTCTTT
J: TRBJ2-7; D: TRBD1; size: many; V: TRBV24-1; CDR3: CATSDRQGAPTYEQYF; DNA: TGTGCCACCAGTGATCGACAGGGGGCACCGACCTACGAGCAGTACTTC
J: TRBJ1-5; D: -; size: many; V: TRBV13; CDR3: CASSLQGVGQPQHF; DNA: TGTGCCAGCAGCTTACAGGGCGTAGGACAGCCCCAGCATTTT
J: TRBJ2-7; D: -; size: -; V: TRBV11-1; CDR3: CASSFEFGRLAYEQYF; DNA: TGTGCCAGCAGCTTCGAATTCGGACGTCTGGCCTACGAGCAGTACTTC